The clone carrying this TCR beta chain has a handful of counts. Its cognate antigen is unknown. This entry belongs to a study of beta chain features in type 1 diabetes. Expressed TCRB transcripts were sequenced because the entire RNA isolate underwent reverse transcription. Measured with immunoSEQ multiplex PCR; TCRdb has only the in-frame clones, and not every one. This sample carries around 500,000 clones, approximately 30% of them seen once, and the ten largest clones take 0.05% to 0.07%. The study's findings and limits: Significant though moderate, a shortening of TCRB CDR3s appeared in all four CD4+ subsets of Type 1 diabetes patients.

Each of the sorted populations had a purity greater than 95%. The clonotype originates from a man younger than 35 in good health. The sequenced material came from naive CD4+ T cells from blood.

The DNA of the CDR3 is TGTGCCAGCCAAGGCTCCTACAATGAGCAGTTCTTC. Protein: CASQGSYNEQFF. The V and J genes are TRBV28 and TRBJ2-1; D is unresolved. With 8 bases removed from V and 0 bases from J, the gap between germline ends came to 5 bases. The CDR3 covers 12 residues. The germline gives CDR1 MDHEN, CDR2 SYDVKM.